These 10 T cell receptor beta chains were all obtained from the same sample, sequenced in a study of T cells in tuberculosis. The time point denotes: new active TB diagnosis, blood taken before or within 7 days of starting treatment. The table came from immunoSEQ multiplex PCR; TCRdb's copy has only in-frame clones and leaves some out. The sample carries approximately 40,000 clones, roughly 94% recorded once. This specimen was PBMCs, taken at tuberculosis diagnosis. These receptors were collected from an adult with tuberculosis.

The V call is TRBV18, the J call TRBJ1-1; no firm D call. CDR3 length: 14 residues. Trimming pared 1 base from V and 6 bases from J, leaving 12 bases between. Per germline, CDR1 KGHSH and CDR2 LQKENI. CDR3 sequence: CASSPLSGAAEAFF. The CDR3, as DNA: TGTGCCAGCTCACCACTTTCGGGAGCGGCTGAAGCTTTCTTT. The full variable domain, completed using reference TRBV18 and TRBJ1-1, is NAGVMQNPRHLVRRRGQEARLRCSPMKGHSHVYWYRQLPEEGLKFMVYLQKENIIDESGMPKERFSAEFPKEGPSILRIQQVVRGDSAAYFCASSPLSGAAEAFFGQGTRLTVV.

The rearrangement links TRBV5-1 to TRBJ2-2; TRBD1 matches 10 bases. The junction had 8 bases not matched to a gene; V was cut back by 3 bases and J by 6 bases. Germline V gene sequence: CDR1 SGHRS, CDR2 YFSETQ. The CDR3 has 16 amino acids. CDR3 region: CASSSFRDRGSGELFF. The CDR3 DNA is TGCGCCAGCAGCTCATTCCGGGACAGGGGCTCCGGGGAGCTGTTTTTT.

CDR3 sequence reads: CASSTSRTGAIGYTF. In DNA, the CDR3 is TGTGCCAGTAGTACGAGTCGGACAGGGGCTATTGGCTACACCTTC. This rearrangement joins TRBV19 to TRBJ1-2; the match to TRBD1 covers 9 bases. Looked up from germline, CDR1 is LNHDA and CDR2 is SQIVND (reference sequence). The CDR3 covers 15 residues. The J segment lost 7 bases and the V segment lost 4 bases, leaving 10 bases of the junction unmatched.

The chain couples TRBV10-3 to TRBJ1-5, with D hard to call. CDR3 length equals 13 residues. Trimming shortened V by 5 bases and J by 3 bases, and 8 bases separated the two germline ends. Germline-derived CDR1 and CDR2 are ENHRY and SYGVKD. The CDR3 region has the DNA TGTGCCATCAGTAGCGGGGTCAATCAGCCCCAGCATTTT. It translates to CAISSGVNQPQHF.

The rearrangement joins TRBV19 to TRBJ2-7; D remains unclear. Germline V CDR1 and CDR2: LNHDA, SQIVND (reference sequence). With 3 bases removed from V and 3 bases from J, the gap between germline ends came to 3 bases. The CDR3 spans 11 residues. The CDR3 coding sequence is TGTGCCAGTAGTATCGGCTACGAGCAGTACTTC. The encoded protein is CASSIGYEQYF.

V is TRBV10-3 and J is TRBJ1-1; 9 bases match TRBD1. Losses at the gene ends were 0 bases for V and 6 bases for J; bases not matched to a gene: 5. This CDR3 has 15 residues. The germline V gene has CDR1 ENHRY and CDR2 SYGVKD. The CDR3 protein is CAISESGTGFAEAFF. CDR3 DNA: TGTGCCATCAGTGAGTCGGGGACAGGGTTCGCTGAAGCTTTCTTT.

This rearrangement joins TRBV12-5 to TRBJ2-2; a possible D gene is TRBD1 (6 bases). CDR1 is LGHNT and CDR2 is FRNRAP in the germline V gene. The CDR3 has 15 amino acids. Trimming pared 0 bases from V and 4 bases from J, leaving 9 bases between. As DNA, the CDR3 is TGTGCTAGTGGTTTGGTACTGGGGGCCACCGGGGAGCTGTTTTTT. As protein: CASGLVLGATGELFF.

The V gene is TRBV13, the J gene TRBJ2-7; 8 bases are a match to TRBD2. Germline V gene data show CDR1 as PRHDT and CDR2 as FYEKMQ (reference sequence). This CDR3 is built from 14 residues. J gave up 2 bases and V 3 bases, and 3 bases lay outside the gene matches. In DNA form, the CDR3 reads TGTGCCAGCAGCTTCGGACTAGCCCCCTACGAGCAGTACTTC. Amino acid sequence: CASSFGLAPYEQYF. The complete variable domain, with remaining parts taken from reference TRBV13 and TRBJ2-7, reads AAGVIQSPRHLIKEKRETATLKCYPIPRHDTVYWYQQGPGQDPQFLISFYEKMQSDKGSIPDRFSAQQFSDYHSELNMSSLELGDSALYFCASSFGLAPYEQYFGPGTRLTVT.

This clone was found once. The gene calls are TRBV9 and TRBJ1-6; D might be TRBD1 (5 bases). Germline CDR1 reads SGDLS; CDR2 reads YYNGEE. The CDR3 has 15 residues. Trimming left V 0 bases short and J 2 bases short, with 6 bases between. The CDR3 loop reads CASSVGGTYNSPLHF. The CDR3 region has the DNA TGTGCCAGCAGCGTAGGGGGCACCTATAATTCACCCCTCCACTTT.

The J gene is TRBJ1-2, the V gene TRBV6-1; unclear D gene. Germline V gene lookup returns CDR1 MNHNS and CDR2 SASEGT. The CDR3 totals 14 residues. V lost 2 bases and J lost 4, with 11 bases in between. CDR3 nucleotide sequence: TGTGCCAGCAGTGAATCCGTTAAGCTCTATGGCTACACCTTC. It is translated as CASSESVKLYGYTF.